This TCR beta chain was observed in a study of cytomegalovirus exposure and HLA in healthy donors. Findings of the study overall: Association of a missense DCLRE1C variant with TCR beta V- and J-gene trimming was reported in a later analysis. Presence/absence analysis assumed near-uniform sequencing depth across donors. In a later analysis, most CMV-associated TCR beta chains appeared HLA-restricted. Among the most significant clusters, several appeared linked to common viral pathogens in a later analysis.

Primers: 60 Vbeta forward and 13 Jbeta reverse. Only in-frame clones appear in the TCRdb table, and some are missing; sequencing was by immunoSEQ multiplex PCR. The sample carries about 190,000 clones, about 77% recorded once. Germline-derived CDR1 and CDR2 are LNHDA and SQIVND (reference sequence). Trimming removed 3 bases at V and 0 bases at J, with 18 bases between. The CDR3 is 18 residues long. Regarding this clone: The target antigen is unknown.

Sequencing input: PBMCs. This TCR was sampled from a woman in her twenties or thirties in good health and CMV-seropositive. This rearrangement joins TRBV19 to TRBJ1-3, with no clear D. The CDR3 loop reads CASSIQLGSMDSGNTIYF. The CDR3 DNA follows: TGTGCCAGTAGTATCCAACTAGGATCGATGGACTCTGGAAACACCATATATTTT.